Below are 7 T cell receptor beta chains sequenced from a single sample in a study of technical replicates of blood from a handful of donors. The assay was immunoSEQ multiplex PCR, and TCRdb's table has in-frame clones only and misses some. This table holds 50,000 to 70,000 clones, less than 90% found once. Sequencing input: PBMCs. Source of these receptors: a human donor in good health. Some clones in this sample may be carry-over from other donors' samples.

The rearrangement uses TRBV6-1 and TRBJ1-5; D is uncertain. The CDR3 runs to 15 residues. V was clipped by 5 bases and J by 0 bases, with 11 bases between them. CDR1 is MNHNS, CDR2 SASEGT, per germline. The CDR3 nucleotides read TGTGCCAGCAGTCTAAGCAGGTATAGCAATCAGCCCCAGCATTTT. As protein: CASSLSRYSNQPQHF.

The chain employs TRBV18 and TRBJ1-6; 7 nucleotides line up with TRBD1. Germline V lookup: CDR1 KGHSH, CDR2 LQKENI. J gave up 5 bases and V 3 bases, and 4 bases lay outside the gene matches. The CDR3 is 15 amino acids. CDR3 nucleotides: TGTGCCAGCTCACCGGGGACAGCCGATAATTCACCCCTCCACTTT. Translating gives CASSPGTADNSPLHF.

This rearrangement joins TRBV7-2 to TRBJ1-1; maybe TRBD1 (6 bases). The CDR3 sequence is 13 residues long. Between the trimmed V and J ends, which lost 5 bases and 7 bases, there was a span of 14 bases. Germline assignment: CDR1 SGHTA and CDR2 FQGNSA. The CDR3 region has the DNA TGTGCCAGCAGCATCGCTGGGGGCGATGAAGCTTTCTTT. Amino acid sequence: CASSIAGGDEAFF. Looking up the rest from reference TRBV7-2 and TRBJ1-1 gives the full variable domain: GAGVSQSPSNKVTEKGKDVELRCDPISGHTALYWYRQSLGQGLEFLIYFQGNSAPDKSGLPSDRFSAERTGGSVSTLTIQRTQQEDSAVYLCASSIAGGDEAFFGQGTRLTVV.

The chain couples TRBV5-1 to TRBJ1-5; 9 bases map to TRBD1. In germline, CDR1 is SGHRS, CDR2 YFSETQ. This CDR3 is 14 amino acids long. Trimming cost V 5 bases and J 6 bases; bases outside gene matches: 6. In DNA, the CDR3 is TGCGCCAGCAGTCCCACAGGGGGCGGTCAGCCCCAGCATTTT. Residues: CASSPTGGGQPQHF.

The chain is built from TRBV7-3 and TRBJ2-6, with 8 nucleotides matching TRBD2. Germline CDR1 and CDR2: SGHTA and FQGTGA. The V segment lost 2 bases and the J segment 0 bases; nucleotides outside the gene matches: 0. This CDR3 comprises 16 residues. DNA for the CDR3: TGTGCCAGCAGCTTACGGGGGGGCTCTGGGGCCAACGTCCTGACTTTC. It is translated as CASSLRGGSGANVLTF.

The genes are TRBV5-4 and TRBJ2-7; 9 bases map to TRBD1. Trimming took 3 bases from V and 5 from J; bases not matched to a gene: 9. The CDR3 contains 15 residues. Germline V gives CDR1 SGHNT, CDR2 YYREEE (reference sequence). Written as DNA, the CDR3 is TGTGCCAGCAGCTGGGGCGGGACAGGGACCGACGAGCAGTACTTC. As protein: CASSWGGTGTDEQYF. The complete variable domain, with remaining parts taken from reference TRBV5-4 and TRBJ2-7, reads ETGVTQSPTHLIKTRGQQVTLRCSSQSGHNTVSWYQQALGQGPQFIFQYYREEENGRGNFPPRFSGLQFPNYSSELNVNALELDDSALYLCASSWGGTGTDEQYFGPGTRLTVT.

The chain uses TRBV9 and TRBJ2-3; no reliable D call. Trimming took off 3 bases at V and 1 base at J, with 12 bases between the two ends. CDR1 SGDLS and CDR2 YYNGEE come from the germline V gene. This CDR3 has 15 residues. The CDR3 sequence: CASSAGGRRTDTQYF. CDR3 coding DNA: TGTGCCAGCAGCGCCGGTGGGCGCCGCACAGATACGCAGTATTTT.